A single sample is the source of the 15 T cell receptor beta chains below, sequenced in a study of a mutant IDH1 vaccine in newly diagnosed glioma. Time point meaning: week 5, during vaccination. The vaccine gave 300 ug of a 20-mer mutant IDH1 peptide subcutaneously per dose. No antigen has been identified for these receptors. The repertoire was sequenced with immunoSEQ multiplex PCR; TCRdb's copy has only in-frame clones and lacks some. Seen here are 75,000 to 80,000 clones, 90% to 95% observed once, and the top ten hold more than 0.5%. This sample comprised PBMCs, obtained from a glioma patient whose treatment included an IDH1 peptide vaccine. These receptors were obtained from a woman aged 50 to 65 with glioma.

The genes are TRBV2 and TRBJ2-5; 9 nucleotides line up with TRBD1. The CDR3 runs to 13 residues. CDR1 and CDR2 (germline): SNHLY, FYNNEI. After removal of 7 bases from V and 4 bases from J, the junction contained 4 bases not matched to a gene. The CDR3 nucleotides read TGTGCCAGCATGACGACAGGGGGAGAGACCCAGTACTTC. This sequence encodes CASMTTGGETQYF.

The chain has TRBV29-1 and TRBJ2-5; D might be TRBD2 (6 bases). This CDR3 is built from 12 residues. CDR1 and CDR2 from the germline V gene are SQVTM and ANQGSEA. Trimming took 7 bases from V and 7 from J, leaving 16 bases between them. The CDR3 DNA sequence: TGCAGCGGCTGGGACTCCGGGAGGACCCAGTACTTC. This codes for CSGWDSGRTQYF.

The chain uses TRBV6-6 and TRBJ1-2; TRBD1 is a possible D gene (6 bases). The V end lost 2 bases, the J end lost 8 bases, and 15 bases lay between the germline ends. Germline loops: CDR1 MNHNY, CDR2 SVGAGI (reference sequence). CDR3 length equals 14 residues. The CDR3 loop reads CASSYELGAVGYTF. The CDR3 nucleotides read TGTGCCAGCAGTTACGAATTGGGGGCAGTAGGCTACACCTTC.

The chain couples TRBV11-2 to TRBJ2-6; D is unclear. There are 13 residues in the CDR3. V was cut by 6 bases and J by 2 bases, with 5 bases left in between. Looked up from germline, CDR1 is SGHAT and CDR2 is FQNNGV. CDR3: CASRLPGANVLTF. The CDR3 DNA sequence: TGTGCCAGCAGACTGCCTGGGGCCAACGTCCTGACTTTC.

The CDR3 bases are TGTGCCAGCATCACGGTTGTGAACACTGAAGCTTTCTTT. The encoded protein is CASITVVNTEAFF. J is TRBJ1-1 and V is TRBV2; D is uncertain. Germline V gene sequence: CDR1 SNHLY, CDR2 FYNNEI. The CDR3 sequence is 13 residues long. V was shortened by 7 bases and J by 0 bases, with 9 bases between the two germline ends. Filled out from reference TRBV2 and TRBJ1-1, the complete variable domain reads EPEVTQTPSHQVTQMGQEVILRCVPISNHLYFYWYRQILGQKVEFLVSFYNNEISEKSEIFDDQFSVERPDGSNFTLKIRSTKLEDSAMYFCASITVVNTEAFFGQGTRLTVV.

V and J are TRBV7-8 and TRBJ1-1, with TRBD1 as a possible D gene (6 bases). V was cut by 5 bases and J by 1 base, with 8 bases left in between. The CDR3 loop spans 13 amino acids. From germline, CDR1 is SGHVS and CDR2 FQNEAQ. CDR3 region: CASSRGQNTEAFF. CDR3 bases: TGTGCCAGCAGCCGGGGGCAGAACACTGAAGCTTTCTTT.

V gene TRBV11-2 combines with J gene TRBJ1-4, with D possibly matching TRBD1 (6 bases). Trimming stripped 1 base from V and 7 bases from J, with 13 bases between. The CDR3 sequence is 15 residues long. CDR1 and CDR2 from the germline V gene are SGHAT and FQNNGV. The CDR3 here is CASSLGNRVGEKLFF. CDR3 bases: TGTGCCAGCAGCTTAGGGAACAGGGTCGGTGAAAAACTGTTTTTT.

The chain couples TRBV19 to TRBJ2-4; the D gene could be TRBD1 or TRBD2 (5 bases each). Germline V gene sequence: CDR1 LNHDA, CDR2 SQIVND (reference sequence). This CDR3 contains 14 residues. The V and J ends lost 6 bases and 6 bases respectively, with 15 bases between them. The CDR3 reads CASSPDSGGNIQYF. DNA of the CDR3: TGTGCCAGTAGCCCTGATAGTGGGGGAAACATTCAGTACTTC.

The chain is built from TRBV30 and TRBJ2-3; 8 bases are a match to TRBD1. The V gene end was trimmed by 2 bases and the J gene end by 6 bases; junction bases not matched to a gene: 4. The CDR3 consists of 13 residues. CDR1 is GTSNPN, CDR2 SVGIG, per germline (reference sequence). CDR3 residues: CAWSRQGWDTQYF. In DNA form, the CDR3 reads TGTGCCTGGAGTAGACAGGGGTGGGATACGCAGTATTTT.

The chain combines TRBV7-9 with TRBJ2-1; 9 nucleotides agree with TRBD2. Germline V gene sequence: CDR1 SEHNR, CDR2 FQNEAQ (reference sequence). The V segment lost 0 bases and the J segment 7 bases; nucleotides outside the gene matches: 4. The CDR3 contains 15 residues. The DNA of the CDR3 is TGTGCCAGCAGCTTAGCTAGCGGGAGAGTTAATGAGCAGTTCTTC. It codes for CASSLASGRVNEQFF.

This sequence joins TRBV28 and TRBJ1-4; no reliable D call. The CDR3 sequence is 13 residues long. Germline CDR1 and CDR2: MDHEN and SYDVKM. Trimming removed 3 bases from V and 8 bases from J, with 10 bases in between. The CDR3 coding sequence is TGTGCCAGCAGTTTGCTGGGTAGCGAAAAACTGTTTTTT. It is translated as CASSLLGSEKLFF.

The chain has TRBV6-5 and TRBJ2-2; D possibly uses TRBD1 or TRBD2 (5 bases each). The CDR3 sequence is 15 residues long. Per germline, CDR1 MNHEY and CDR2 SVGAGI. With 6 bases removed from V and 3 bases from J, the gap between germline ends came to 14 bases. CDR3 DNA: TGTGCCAGCAGCCAACGGGACCGGTACACCGGGGAGCTGTTTTTT. This sequence encodes CASSQRDRYTGELFF.

The CDR3 loop is CASSLVASGGSTDTQYF. CDR3 in DNA: TGTGCCAGCAGCTTAGTCGCTAGCGGGGGTAGCACAGATACGCAGTATTTT. The chain carries TRBV11-2 and TRBJ2-3; 10 positions agree with TRBD2. Per germline, CDR1 SGHAT and CDR2 FQNNGV. V shed 1 base and J 0 bases; nucleotides not matched to a gene: 4. The CDR3 runs 17 residues.

The chain uses TRBV11-2 and TRBJ1-2; no clear D. The CDR3 spans 14 residues. V lost 3 bases and J 7 bases, leaving 15 bases between the germline ends. CDR1 SGHAT and CDR2 FQNNGV come from the germline V gene. The CDR3: CASSFGWEEFGYTF. CDR3 coding DNA: TGTGCCAGCAGCTTTGGGTGGGAGGAGTTTGGCTACACCTTC. The full variable domain, rest sourced from reference TRBV11-2 and TRBJ1-2, is EAGVAQSPRYKIIEKRQSVAFWCNPISGHATLYWYQQILGQGPKLLIQFQNNGVVDDSQLPKDRFSAERLKGVDSTLKIQPAKLEDSAVYLCASSFGWEEFGYTFGSGTRLTVV.

This chain connects TRBV7-9 to TRBJ1-2, with TRBD1 as a possible D gene (6 bases). Trimming removed 5 bases from V and 5 bases from J, with 12 bases in between. This CDR3 has 13 amino acids. Germline CDR1 is SEHNR and CDR2 is FQNEAQ (reference sequence). The CDR3 DNA reads TGTGCCAGCAGCATCTACACAGGGTATGGCTACACCTTC. Its translation is CASSIYTGYGYTF.